Presented here are 32 T cell receptor beta chains from one specimen sequenced in a study of cytomegalovirus exposure and HLA in healthy donors. PCR used 60 Vbeta primers and 13 Jbeta primers. The repertoire was sequenced with immunoSEQ multiplex PCR; TCRdb's copy has only in-frame clones and lacks some. The sample records approximately 170,000 clones, about four fifths being singletons. Sequenced input: PBMCs. These receptors came from a woman aged 45-59 years in good health and CMV-seronegative.

This clone appeared a few times. V gene TRBV29-1 combines with J gene TRBJ1-1, with TRBD1 identical over 12 bases. Germline V gene data show CDR1 as SQVTM and CDR2 as ANQGSEA. V gave up 4 bases and J gave up 5 bases; unmatched junction bases: 5. CDR3 size: 14 residues. For the CDR3, the DNA is TGCAGCGTTGGGGGGGGACAGGGGGCGACTGAAGCTTTCTTT. Translated: CSVGGGQGATEAFF.

In regard to this clone: One junction end disagrees with the germline gene, perhaps due to a read error. Other nucleotide sequences in the sample specify the same CDR3. The V and J genes are TRBV28 and TRBJ1-6; 10 bases align to TRBD1. CDR1 MDHEN and CDR2 SYDVKM come from the germline V gene. CDR3 length equals 17 residues. The DNA of the CDR3 is TGTGCCAGCAGTCCTACAAAGACAGGGGGCAGGAATTCCCCCCTCCACTTT. Protein sequence: CASSPTKTGGRNSPLHF.

This clone has a single count. The chain recombines TRBV2 with TRBJ1-2, with D perhaps TRBD1 (5 bases). Germline CDR1 SNHLY, CDR2 FYNNEI. V was trimmed by 2 bases and J by 4 bases, leaving 11 bases between them. The CDR3 has 14 amino acids. The CDR3 reads CASSESVGGYGYTF. The CDR3 bases are TGTGCCAGCAGTGAATCGGTCGGGGGCTATGGCTACACCTTC.

The J gene is TRBJ2-1, the V gene TRBV11-3; 8 nucleotides agree with TRBD1. This CDR3 is 16 amino acids long. Germline-derived CDR1 and CDR2 are SGHNT and YENEEA. V lost 5 bases and J lost 7; bases outside the gene matches: 13. CDR3 protein: CASSGTGTGGKNEQFF. The CDR3 nucleotides are TGTGCCAGCAGCGGAACCGGGACAGGAGGTAAGAATGAGCAGTTCTTC.

The chain uses TRBV6-5 and TRBJ2-1; 15 bases match TRBD2. In germline, CDR1 is MNHEY, CDR2 SVGAGI. The CDR3 runs 15 residues. After removal of 6 bases from V and 8 bases from J, the junction contained 5 bases not matched to a gene. CDR3 nucleotides: TGTGCCAGCAGACGGACTAGCGGGGGGGCATATGAGCAGTTCTTC. This translates into CASRRTSGGAYEQFF.

The genes are TRBV28 and TRBJ1-1, with TRBD1 matching 10 bases. The germline V gene has CDR1 MDHEN and CDR2 SYDVKM. V gave up 5 bases and J gave up 7 bases; unmatched junction bases: 10. The CDR3 sequence is 15 residues long. The CDR3 DNA is TGTGCCAGCAGTCATGCCGGGACAGGGGCTTTTGAAGCTTTCTTT. It yields the protein CASSHAGTGAFEAFF.

CDR3 in amino acids: CASSEKYEQFF. The CDR3 nucleotides read TGTGCCAGCAGCGAGAAGTATGAGCAGTTCTTC. The J gene is TRBJ2-1, the V gene TRBV7-9; no clear D gene. Germline V CDR1 and CDR2: SEHNR, FQNEAQ (reference sequence). The CDR3 loop spans 11 amino acids. Trimming removed 5 bases from V and 8 bases from J, with 7 bases in between.

V usage is TRBV28 and J usage is TRBJ1-1, with 7 bases identical to TRBD1. In germline, CDR1 is MDHEN, CDR2 SYDVKM. Unmatched junction bases numbered 9, after V lost 5 bases and J lost 6 bases. There are 14 residues in the CDR3. CDR3 DNA: TGTGCCAGCAGTCATCGAGGGGGCGGCGCTGAAGCTTTCTTT. Its protein product is CASSHRGGGAEAFF.

The chain couples TRBV19 to TRBJ1-1; maybe TRBD1 (6 bases). V lost 6 bases and J lost 1, with 15 bases in between. Germline CDR1 reads LNHDA; CDR2 reads SQIVND (reference sequence). This CDR3 has 15 amino acids. CDR3 in DNA: TGTGCCAGTAGAGATGGCAGGGGCCGGAACACTGAAGCTTTCTTT. Translated: CASRDGRGRNTEAFF.

The chain is built from TRBV18 and TRBJ1-2; D remains unclear. Germline CDR1 KGHSH, CDR2 LQKENI. This CDR3 has 12 residues. The V end lost 2 bases, the J end lost 7 bases, and 8 bases lay between the germline ends. CDR3 sequence (DNA): TGTGCCAGCTCACCAGACCGCGGTGGCTACACCTTC. Amino acids: CASSPDRGGYTF.

V and J are TRBV2 and TRBJ1-1; a possible D gene is TRBD1 (5 bases). V lost 10 bases and J 4 bases, leaving 16 bases between the germline ends. Germline CDR1 SNHLY, CDR2 FYNNEI. The length of the CDR3 is 13 residues. The CDR3 coding sequence is TGTGCCACACGGAGGGGTCCCGGCACTGAAGCTTTCTTT. Amino acid sequence: CATRRGPGTEAFF.

The V gene is TRBV6-1, the J gene TRBJ2-7; TRBD2 is a possible D gene (6 bases). The V gene lost 2 bases and the J gene lost 2 bases, with 13 bases spanning the gap. This CDR3 is 15 amino acids long. The germline V gene has CDR1 MNHNS and CDR2 SASEGT. CDR3 bases: TGTGCCAGCAGTGAATCAGGCGGGGCGACCTACGAGCAGTACTTC. Translation gives CASSESGGATYEQYF.

This clone was recorded only once. The rearrangement uses TRBV18 and TRBJ1-5; D is possibly TRBD1 (6 bases). CDR1 KGHSH and CDR2 LQKENI come from the germline V gene. The V end was cut by 0 bases, the J end by 5 bases, with 11 bases between. The CDR3 covers 15 residues. The CDR3 loop reads CASSPPGNRDQPQHF. The CDR3 DNA reads TGTGCCAGCTCACCACCGGGGAACAGGGATCAGCCCCAGCATTTT.

This chain joins TRBV5-1 and TRBJ1-4; TRBD1 might be the D (5 bases). V dropped 4 bases and J dropped 4 bases, with 11 bases sitting between them. Germline V gene lookup returns CDR1 SGHRS and CDR2 YFSETQ. The CDR3 extends over 14 amino acids. The CDR3 is CASSQTDSNEKLFF. The CDR3, as DNA: TGCGCCAGCAGCCAGACAGACAGTAATGAAAAACTGTTTTTT.

The V and J genes are TRBV29-1 and TRBJ2-1; TRBD2 agrees at 7 bases. CDR3 length equals 12 residues. J gave up 7 bases and V 6 bases, and 6 bases lay outside the gene matches. The germline CDR1 and CDR2 sequences are SQVTM and ANQGSEA. CDR3 coding DNA: TGCAGCGTGGGGGGGACCGTAAATGAGCAGTTCTTC. This encodes CSVGGTVNEQFF.

The chain links TRBV10-1 to TRBJ1-4; D uncertain. V was cut by 6 bases and J by 5 bases, with 7 bases left in between. CDR3 length: 12 residues. The germline V gene encodes CDR1 WNHNN and CDR2 SYGVQD (reference sequence). CDR3 in amino acids: CASRAGNEKLFF. Written as DNA, the CDR3 is TGCGCCAGCAGAGCGGGGAATGAAAAACTGTTTTTT.

J is TRBJ2-7 and V is TRBV11-2, with 9 bases aligning to TRBD2. CDR3 length: 17 amino acids. CDR1 and CDR2 from the germline V gene are SGHAT and FQNNGV. V dropped 1 base and J dropped 0; count of bases not matched to a gene: 7. For the CDR3, the DNA is TGTGCCAGCAGCTTAGTTCTACCTAGCGGGACCTCCTACGAGCAGTACTTC. As protein: CASSLVLPSGTSYEQYF.

This clone appeared a few times. V gene TRBV14 combines with J gene TRBJ2-5; the D is unclear. The length of the CDR3 is 16 residues. Germline V gene data show CDR1 as SGHDN and CDR2 as FVKESK. Trimming pared 3 bases from V and 2 bases from J, leaving 16 bases between. The CDR3 coding sequence is TGTGCCAGCAGCCAGCAAGACATCTACCTACAAGAGACCCAGTACTTC. Residues: CASSQQDIYLQETQYF.

This chain uses TRBV5-1 with TRBJ1-1; possible D gene TRBD1, 5 bases. CDR1 and CDR2 from the germline V gene are SGHRS and YFSETQ. V gave up 1 base and J gave up 3 bases, with 10 bases separating them. The CDR3 covers 14 residues. The CDR3 DNA sequence: TGCGCCAGCAGCTTGAATTGGGGGGACACTGAAGCTTTCTTT. Protein: CASSLNWGDTEAFF.

The rearrangement uses TRBV7-8 and TRBJ2-1, with 12 bases that match TRBD2. The CDR3 contains 19 residues. Per the germline V gene, CDR1 is SGHVS and CDR2 is FQNEAQ. The V gene end was trimmed by 1 base and the J gene end by 8 bases; junction bases not matched to a gene: 15. CDR3 nucleotide sequence: TGTGCCAGCAGCTTAGTCTGGGCTAGCGGGAGGGCCCTTGACGATGAGCAGTTCTTC. Translated, it gives CASSLVWASGRALDDEQFF.

This clone was found once. This chain uses TRBV14 with TRBJ2-3, with 9 bases identical to TRBD1. There are 15 residues in the CDR3. The V gene's germline CDR1 is SGHDN and CDR2 FVKESK. The ends lost 5 bases at V and 6 bases at J; junction bases unmatched: 9. CDR3 DNA: TGTGCCAGCAGCTTCGGACAGGGGTTACAGGATACGCAGTATTTT. Translating it yields CASSFGQGLQDTQYF.

This chain uses TRBV28 with TRBJ2-7, with 7 bases fitting TRBD2. The germline V gene encodes CDR1 MDHEN and CDR2 SYDVKM. Trimming cost V 6 bases and J 3 bases; bases outside gene matches: 8. The CDR3 spans 14 residues. The CDR3, as DNA: TGTGCCAGCAGCCTTTGGGCGGGAGACTACGAGCAGTACTTC. Its translation: CASSLWAGDYEQYF.

The chain carries TRBV5-1 and TRBJ2-5; TRBD1 matches at 7 bases. CDR1 SGHRS and CDR2 YFSETQ come from the germline V gene. With V trimmed by 3 bases and J by 5 bases, 7 bases remained unmatched. CDR3 size: 14 residues. In DNA form, the CDR3 reads TGCGCCAGCAGCTCCCTAGGGGGCGCGGAGACCCAGTACTTC. Translating gives CASSSLGGAETQYF.

J is TRBJ1-2 and V is TRBV4-1; D gene ambiguous. The CDR3 spans 16 residues. V dropped 0 bases and J dropped 0 bases, with 11 bases sitting between them. Looked up from germline, CDR1 is MGHRA and CDR2 is YSYEKL. CDR3 in amino acids: CASSQDPAAANYGYTF. Here the CDR3 DNA reads TGCGCCAGCAGCCAAGACCCCGCGGCAGCTAACTATGGCTACACCTTC.

This rearrangement joins TRBV21-1 to TRBJ2-1; the table gives TRBD1 as D, unverified against the DNA. TRBV21-1 is termed a pseudogene. The CDR3 consists of 16 residues. In nucleotides, the CDR3 is TGTGCCAGCAACTACACAGGACCTAACTACTACAATGAGCAGTTCTTC. It specifies CASNYTGPNYYNEQFF.

The chain has TRBV7-8 and TRBJ1-6; TRBD1 matches at 9 bases. V shed 4 bases and J 10 bases; nucleotides not matched to a gene: 8. Germline-derived CDR1 and CDR2 are SGHVS and FQNEAQ. The CDR3 covers 15 residues. For the CDR3, the DNA is TGTGCCAGCAGCTACCGCCGGGACAGGGCCTCACCCCTCCACTTT. This translates into CASSYRRDRASPLHF.

About this clone: Mismatch with germline at one junction end may stem from a read error. Other DNA sequences in the sample encode the same CDR3. The chain combines TRBV28 with TRBJ2-5; TRBD2 aligns across 11 bases. CDR3 length equals 11 residues. Germline V gives CDR1 MDHEN, CDR2 SYDVKM. The CDR3 sequence is CASRLAGAFHF. The CDR3 bases are TGTGCCAGCAGACTAGCGGGAGCCTTCCACTTC.

The CDR3 DNA reads TGCGCCAGCAGCTTTAAAGGGAGTGGCGGGGAGCTGTTTTTT. Its protein product is CASSFKGSGGELFF. The chain couples TRBV5-1 to TRBJ2-2, with D possibly TRBD2 on 5 matching bases. CDR3 size: 14 residues. Trimming removed 2 bases at V and 7 bases at J, with 12 bases between. CDR1 and CDR2 from the germline V gene are SGHRS and YFSETQ.

The chain couples TRBV7-2 to TRBJ2-7; a weak D match, TRBD2 (7 bases). Trimming removed 5 bases from V and 4 bases from J, with 15 bases in between. The CDR3 totals 14 residues. Germline CDR1 SGHTA, CDR2 FQGNSA. The CDR3 DNA sequence: TGTGCCAGCAGCGAGGGGGGGAGTCTGTACGAGCAGTACTTC. This sequence encodes CASSEGGSLYEQYF.

This clone was recorded a few times. Other nucleotide sequences from this sample produce the same CDR3. The CDR3: CASSQDRGYEQYF. In DNA, the CDR3 is TGCGCCAGCAGCCAAGATAGGGGCTACGAGCAGTACTTC. This chain links TRBV4-3 with TRBJ2-7; maybe TRBD1 (5 bases). Looked up from germline, CDR1 is LGHNA and CDR2 is YSLEER. The CDR3 length is 13 residues. V was cut by 0 bases and J by 3 bases, with 6 bases left in between.

CDR3 region: CASSLGLSSETQYF. CDR3 coding DNA: TGTGCCAGCAGCTTAGGACTATCCTCAGAGACCCAGTACTTC. The genes are TRBV11-2 and TRBJ2-5, with D maybe TRBD2 (5 bases). Germline CDR1 and CDR2: SGHAT and FQNNGV. The CDR3 totals 14 residues. Trimming removed 1 base at V and 4 bases at J, with 10 bases between.

The V gene is TRBV4-2, the J gene TRBJ1-1, with TRBD1 identical over 7 bases. V dropped 0 bases and J dropped 1; count of bases not matched to a gene: 5. Germline V gene sequence: CDR1 LGHNA, CDR2 YNFKEQ. This CDR3 contains 16 residues. As DNA, the CDR3 is TGTGCCAGCAGCCAAGATCGAGGGGGCCCGAACACTGAAGCTTTCTTT. Translated, it gives CASSQDRGGPNTEAFF.